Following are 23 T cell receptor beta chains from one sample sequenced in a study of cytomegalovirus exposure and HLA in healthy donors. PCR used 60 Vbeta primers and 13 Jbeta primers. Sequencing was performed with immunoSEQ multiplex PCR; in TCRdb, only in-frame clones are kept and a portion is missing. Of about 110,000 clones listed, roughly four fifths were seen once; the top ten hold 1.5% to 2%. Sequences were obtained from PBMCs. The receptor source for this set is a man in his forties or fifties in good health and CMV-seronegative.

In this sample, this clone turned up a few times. The CDR3 protein is CASRNTGEAGNQPQHF. The CDR3 coding sequence is TGTGCCAGTAGGAATACAGGGGAGGCAGGCAATCAGCCCCAGCATTTT. V is TRBV19 and J is TRBJ1-5; 7 bases agree with TRBD1. The CDR3 length is 16 residues. Trimming cost V 6 bases and J 2 bases; bases outside gene matches: 10. Germline V gives CDR1 LNHDA, CDR2 SQIVND (reference sequence).

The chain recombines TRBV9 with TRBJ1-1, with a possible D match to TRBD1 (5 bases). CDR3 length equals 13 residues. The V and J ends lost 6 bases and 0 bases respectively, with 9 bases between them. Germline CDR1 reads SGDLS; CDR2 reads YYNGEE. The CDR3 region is CASNGGMNTEAFF. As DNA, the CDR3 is TGTGCCAGCAACGGGGGGATGAACACTGAAGCTTTCTTT.

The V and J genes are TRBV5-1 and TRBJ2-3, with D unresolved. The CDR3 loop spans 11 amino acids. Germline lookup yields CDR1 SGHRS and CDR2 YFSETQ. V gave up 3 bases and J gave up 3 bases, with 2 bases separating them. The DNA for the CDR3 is TGCGCCAGCAGCTCGACAGATACGCAGTATTTT. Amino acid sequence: CASSSTDTQYF.

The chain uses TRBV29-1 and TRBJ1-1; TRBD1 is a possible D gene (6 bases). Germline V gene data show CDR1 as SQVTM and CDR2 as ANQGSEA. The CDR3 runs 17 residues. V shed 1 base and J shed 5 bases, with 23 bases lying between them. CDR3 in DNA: TGCAGCGTTGAAGCCCTCGGACGGGGGGCGCCCGGGACTGAAGCTTTCTTT. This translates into CSVEALGRGAPGTEAFF.

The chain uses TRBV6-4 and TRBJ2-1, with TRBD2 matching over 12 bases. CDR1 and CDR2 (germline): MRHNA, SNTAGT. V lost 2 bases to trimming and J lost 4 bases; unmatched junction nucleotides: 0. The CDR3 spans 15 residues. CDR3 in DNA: TGTGCCAGCAGTGACGGGACTAGCGGGTACAATGAGCAGTTCTTC. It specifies CASSDGTSGYNEQFF.

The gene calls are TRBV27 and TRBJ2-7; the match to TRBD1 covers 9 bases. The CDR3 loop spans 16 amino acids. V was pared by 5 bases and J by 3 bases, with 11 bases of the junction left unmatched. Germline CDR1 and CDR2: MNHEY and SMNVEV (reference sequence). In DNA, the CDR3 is TGTGCCAGCAGTCAAGGTCCTGGGACAGGGAGCTACGAGCAGTACTTC. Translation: CASSQGPGTGSYEQYF.

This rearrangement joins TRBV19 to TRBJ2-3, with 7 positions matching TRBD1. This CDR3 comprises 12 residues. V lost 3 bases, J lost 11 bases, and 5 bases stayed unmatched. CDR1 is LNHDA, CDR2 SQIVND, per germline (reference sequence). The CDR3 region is CASSMPGGMQYF. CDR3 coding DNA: TGTGCCAGTAGTATGCCAGGGGGAATGCAGTATTTT.

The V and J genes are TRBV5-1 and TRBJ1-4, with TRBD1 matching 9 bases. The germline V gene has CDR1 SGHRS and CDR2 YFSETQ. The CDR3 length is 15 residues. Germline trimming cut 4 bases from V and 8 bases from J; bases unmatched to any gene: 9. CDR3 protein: CASSGDGTGYEKLFF. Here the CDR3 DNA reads TGCGCCAGCAGCGGAGACGGGACAGGGTACGAAAAACTGTTTTTT.

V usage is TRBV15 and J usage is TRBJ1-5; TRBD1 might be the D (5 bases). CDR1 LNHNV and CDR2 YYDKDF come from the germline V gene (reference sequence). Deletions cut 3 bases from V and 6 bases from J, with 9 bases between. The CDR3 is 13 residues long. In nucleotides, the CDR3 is TGTGCCACCAGCAGTGCGGGGCGTCAGCCCCAGCATTTT. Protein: CATSSAGRQPQHF. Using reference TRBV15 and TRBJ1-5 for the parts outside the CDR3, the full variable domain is DAMVIQNPRYQVTQFGKPVTLSCSQTLNHNVMYWYQQKSSQAPKLLFHYYDKDFNNEADTPDNFQSRRPNTSFCFLDIRSPGLGDTAMYLCATSSAGRQPQHFGDGTRLSIL.

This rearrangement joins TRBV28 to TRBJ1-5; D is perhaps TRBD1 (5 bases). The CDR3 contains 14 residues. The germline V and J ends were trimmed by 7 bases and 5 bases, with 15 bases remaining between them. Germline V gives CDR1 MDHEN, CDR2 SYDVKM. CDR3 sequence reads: CASIPSGGDQPQHF. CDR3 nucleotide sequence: TGTGCCAGCATCCCATCCGGGGGGGATCAGCCCCAGCATTTT.

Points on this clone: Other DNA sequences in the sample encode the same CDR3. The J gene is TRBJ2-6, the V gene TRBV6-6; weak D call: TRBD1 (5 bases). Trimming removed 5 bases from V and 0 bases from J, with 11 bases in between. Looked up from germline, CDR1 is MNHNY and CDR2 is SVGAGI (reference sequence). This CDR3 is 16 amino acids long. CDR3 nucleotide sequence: TGTGCCAGCAGTCAAACCCAGGGCTCTGGGGCCAACGTCCTGACTTTC. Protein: CASSQTQGSGANVLTF.

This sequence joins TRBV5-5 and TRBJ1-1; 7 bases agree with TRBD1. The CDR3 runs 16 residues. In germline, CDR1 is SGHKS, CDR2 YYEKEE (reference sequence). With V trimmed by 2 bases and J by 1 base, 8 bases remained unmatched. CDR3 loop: CASSFLQGSGNTEAFF. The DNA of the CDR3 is TGTGCCAGCAGCTTCCTACAGGGGTCCGGGAACACTGAAGCTTTCTTT.

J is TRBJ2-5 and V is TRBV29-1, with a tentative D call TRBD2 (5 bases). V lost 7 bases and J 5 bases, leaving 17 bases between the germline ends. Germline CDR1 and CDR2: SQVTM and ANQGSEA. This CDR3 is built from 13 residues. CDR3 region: CSAGSGYGETQYF. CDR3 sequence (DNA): TGCAGCGCCGGATCGGGGTACGGGGAGACCCAGTACTTC.

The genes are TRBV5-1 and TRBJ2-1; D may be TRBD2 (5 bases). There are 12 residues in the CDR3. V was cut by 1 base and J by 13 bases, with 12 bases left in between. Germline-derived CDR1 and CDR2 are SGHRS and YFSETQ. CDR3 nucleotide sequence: TGCGCCAGCAGCTTGAATAGGCTAGCCCAGTTCTTC. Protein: CASSLNRLAQFF.

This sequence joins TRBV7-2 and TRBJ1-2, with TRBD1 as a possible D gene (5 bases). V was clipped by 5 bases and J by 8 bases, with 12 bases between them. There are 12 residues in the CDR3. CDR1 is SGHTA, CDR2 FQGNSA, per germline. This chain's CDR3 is CASSPDRSGYTF. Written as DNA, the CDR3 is TGTGCCAGCAGCCCTGACAGATCCGGCTACACCTTC.

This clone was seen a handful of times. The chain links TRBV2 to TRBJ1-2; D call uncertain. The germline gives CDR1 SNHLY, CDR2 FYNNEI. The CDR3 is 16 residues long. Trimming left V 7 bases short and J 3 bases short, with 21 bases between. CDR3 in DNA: TGTGCCAGCATGACCTCTGCGGAGGAAATAGACTATGGCTACACCTTC. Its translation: CASMTSAEEIDYGYTF.

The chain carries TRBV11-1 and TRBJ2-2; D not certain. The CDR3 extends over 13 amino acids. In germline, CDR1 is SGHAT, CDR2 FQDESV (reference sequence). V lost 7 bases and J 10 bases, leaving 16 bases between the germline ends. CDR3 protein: CASTPKDQAELFF. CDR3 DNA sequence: TGTGCCAGCACCCCCAAAGATCAAGCGGAGCTGTTTTTT.

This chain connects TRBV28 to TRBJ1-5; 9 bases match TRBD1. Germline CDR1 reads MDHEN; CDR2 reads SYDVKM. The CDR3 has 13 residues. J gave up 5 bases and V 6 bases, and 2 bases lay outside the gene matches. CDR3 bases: TGTGCCAGCAGCAGACAGGGGGATCAGCCCCAGCATTTT. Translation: CASSRQGDQPQHF.

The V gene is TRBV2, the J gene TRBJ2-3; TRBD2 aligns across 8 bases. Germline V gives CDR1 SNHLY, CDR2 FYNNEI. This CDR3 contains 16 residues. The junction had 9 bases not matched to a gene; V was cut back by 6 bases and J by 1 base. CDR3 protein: CASSLRGGLGTDTQYF. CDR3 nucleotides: TGTGCCAGCAGCCTTCGGGGGGGCTTGGGCACAGATACGCAGTATTTT.

The DNA of the CDR3 is TGCAGCGCGGGTGGGACAGGGGACTCTGGCTACACCTTC. Its translation: CSAGGTGDSGYTF. The rearrangement links TRBV29-1 to TRBJ1-2; TRBD1 matches at 10 bases. The CDR3 consists of 13 residues. V was clipped by 7 bases and J by 7 bases; unmatched bases: 9. CDR1 and CDR2 from the germline V gene are SQVTM and ANQGSEA.

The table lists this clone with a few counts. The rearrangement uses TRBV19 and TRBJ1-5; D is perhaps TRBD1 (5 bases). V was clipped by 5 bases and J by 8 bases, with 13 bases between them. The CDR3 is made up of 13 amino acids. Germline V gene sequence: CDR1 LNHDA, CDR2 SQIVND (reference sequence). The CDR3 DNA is TGTGCCAGTAGTGCCTCCCCGGGGGAGCCCCAGCATTTT. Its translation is CASSASPGEPQHF.

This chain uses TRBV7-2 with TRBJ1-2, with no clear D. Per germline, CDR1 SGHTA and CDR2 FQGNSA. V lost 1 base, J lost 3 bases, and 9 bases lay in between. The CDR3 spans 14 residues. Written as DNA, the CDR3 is TGTGCCAGCAGCTTAGGAGGATTAGACTATGGCTACACCTTC. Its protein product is CASSLGGLDYGYTF.

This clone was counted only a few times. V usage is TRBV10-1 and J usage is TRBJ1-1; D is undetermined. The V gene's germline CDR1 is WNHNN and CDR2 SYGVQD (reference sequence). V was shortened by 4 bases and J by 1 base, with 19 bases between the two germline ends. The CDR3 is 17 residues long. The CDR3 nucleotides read TGCGCCAGCAGTGTGTTTAGGAGGACCAAAGAGAACACTGAAGCTTTCTTT. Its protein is CASSVFRRTKENTEAFF.